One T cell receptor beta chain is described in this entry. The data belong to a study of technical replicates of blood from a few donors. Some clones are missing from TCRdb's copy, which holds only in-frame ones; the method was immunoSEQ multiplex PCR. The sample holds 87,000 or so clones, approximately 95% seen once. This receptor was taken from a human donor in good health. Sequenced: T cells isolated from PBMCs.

CDR3 sequence: CASSLSYRETDNEQFF. The CDR3 DNA follows: TGTGCCAGCAGTTTATCATACAGGGAGACGGACAATGAGCAGTTCTTC. This rearrangement joins TRBV27 to TRBJ2-1, with D maybe TRBD1 (6 bases). The CDR3 contains 16 residues. Between the trimmed V and J ends, which lost 0 bases and 5 bases, there was a span of 14 bases. Per germline, CDR1 MNHEY and CDR2 SMNVEV (reference sequence).